These T cell receptor beta chains were read from a single sample in a study of T cells after yellow fever vaccination. TCRdb re-called the 5' RACE reads through MiXCR, storing one row per CDR3 protein. Of 100,000 to 150,000 distinct CDR3 sequences detected, about 8.2% appear once; the ten largest clones hold about two fifths. The input for sequencing was CD8+ T cells sorted from PBMCs, taken on the day of the yellow fever booster vaccination. The receptors stem from a man between 18 and 29 years old who received the YFV17D yellow fever vaccine. CDR3s include the opening cysteine and the closing phenylalanine or tryptophan. A D gene is named only where the DNA matches it firmly. Clone size is stated in some rows and not others, as once, few, many or a class when expanded.

d_call: .; v_call: TRBV10-3; j_call: TRBJ1-1; clone_size: few; cdr3_nt: TGTGCCATCAGTGATAGGGCGGACACTGAAGCTTTCTTT; cdr3_aa: CAISDRADTEAFF
d_call: TRBD1; v_call: TRBV11-2; j_call: TRBJ2-5; clone_size: .; cdr3_nt: TGTGCCAGCAGCTTAAGGCAGACAGGGGTCTTCCGGGGTGTCCAAGAGACCCAGTACTTC; cdr3_aa: CASSLRQTGVFRGVQETQYF
d_call: .; v_call: TRBV9; j_call: TRBJ1-1; clone_size: few; cdr3_nt: TGTGCCAGCAGCGTAGTAGAGGGGACCACTGAAGCTTTCTTT; cdr3_aa: CASSVVEGTTEAFF
d_call: .; v_call: TRBV6-1; j_call: TRBJ2-1; clone_size: few; cdr3_nt: TGTGCCAGCACGACGGACAGCAGCTCCTACAATGAGCAGTTCTTC; cdr3_aa: CASTTDSSSYNEQFF
d_call: .; v_call: TRBV10-1; j_call: TRBJ2-1; clone_size: few; cdr3_nt: TGCGCCAGCAGCCCATACCGGTCGGGCGATGAGCAGTTCTTC; cdr3_aa: CASSPYRSGDEQFF
d_call: .; v_call: TRBV19; j_call: TRBJ2-2; clone_size: many; cdr3_nt: TGTGCCAGTAGTATCACCGGGGAGCTGTTTTTT; cdr3_aa: CASSITGELFF
d_call: .; v_call: TRBV5-1; j_call: TRBJ1-2; clone_size: few; cdr3_nt: TGCGCCAGCAGCCCGCGCCCCCAGGACAGCTATGGCTACACCTTC; cdr3_aa: CASSPRPQDSYGYTF
d_call: .; v_call: TRBV5-5; j_call: TRBJ1-1; clone_size: few; cdr3_nt: TGTGCCAGCAGCTTGGGGGCCCCCCTTGAAGCTTTCTTT; cdr3_aa: CASSLGAPLEAFF
d_call: TRBD1; v_call: TRBV7-3; j_call: TRBJ2-2; clone_size: few; cdr3_nt: TGTGCCAGCAGCTTAAGGGCCGGGACAGGGAACACCGGGGAGCTGTTTTTT; cdr3_aa: CASSLRAGTGNTGELFF
d_call: TRBD2; v_call: TRBV7-8; j_call: TRBJ2-1; clone_size: .; cdr3_nt: TGTGCCAGCAGCCCGCGTCTAGCGGGGGATGAGCAGTTCTTC; cdr3_aa: CASSPRLAGDEQFF
d_call: .; v_call: TRBV12-3/TRBV12-4; j_call: TRBJ1-6; clone_size: few; cdr3_nt: TGTGCCAGCAGTTCACTCCTCAGGGTTGCACCCCTCCACTTT; cdr3_aa: CASSSLLRVAPLHF
d_call: TRBD1; v_call: TRBV7-9; j_call: TRBJ1-1; clone_size: few; cdr3_nt: TGTGCCAGCAGCTTAGTCGGGACAGGGAACACTGAAGCTTTCTTT; cdr3_aa: CASSLVGTGNTEAFF
d_call: TRBD2; v_call: TRBV12-3/TRBV12-4; j_call: TRBJ2-7; clone_size: few; cdr3_nt: TGTGCCAGCAGTTTCGGGCATCGGGGGGTAGGGTACGAGCAGTACTTC; cdr3_aa: CASSFGHRGVGYEQYF
d_call: TRBD1; v_call: TRBV4-2; j_call: TRBJ2-1; clone_size: few; cdr3_nt: TGTGCCAGCAGCACCACCCCACAGGGGGCTGACAATGAGCAGTTCTTC; cdr3_aa: CASSTTPQGADNEQFF
d_call: .; v_call: TRBV7-9; j_call: TRBJ2-2; clone_size: few; cdr3_nt: TGTGCCAGCAGCCTCAGGAGGAGTAACACCGGGGAGCTGTTTTTT; cdr3_aa: CASSLRRSNTGELFF
d_call: TRBD2; v_call: TRBV11-2; j_call: TRBJ2-5; clone_size: .; cdr3_nt: TGTGCCAGCAGCTTAATCTTAGCGGGTAAAGAGACCCAGTACTTC; cdr3_aa: CASSLILAGKETQYF
d_call: TRBD2; v_call: TRBV6-6; j_call: TRBJ2-4; clone_size: few; cdr3_nt: TGTGCCAGCAGTTACCCTAGCGGGGGGGAGACCAAAAACATTCAGTACTTC; cdr3_aa: CASSYPSGGETKNIQYF
d_call: TRBD2; v_call: TRBV29-1; j_call: TRBJ2-3; clone_size: few; cdr3_nt: TGCAGCGTACAGGCTGGACTAGCCGTCTCCACAGATACGCAGTATTTT; cdr3_aa: CSVQAGLAVSTDTQYF
d_call: .; v_call: TRBV7-2; j_call: TRBJ2-7; clone_size: many; cdr3_nt: TGTGCCAGCAGCTCCCCAGGGACTGGTGAGCAGTACTTC; cdr3_aa: CASSSPGTGEQYF
d_call: .; v_call: TRBV28; j_call: TRBJ2-2; clone_size: few; cdr3_nt: TGTGCCAGCAGTAGGGGCAGGGGTAGAACCCCCGGGGAGCTGTTTTTT; cdr3_aa: CASSRGRGRTPGELFF
d_call: .; v_call: TRBV20-1; j_call: TRBJ2-1; clone_size: .; cdr3_nt: TGCAGTGCTAGTGCTCCAGGGAGGAAGGGTAATGAGCAGTTCTTC; cdr3_aa: CSASAPGRKGNEQFF
d_call: .; v_call: TRBV7-9; j_call: TRBJ1-2; clone_size: few; cdr3_nt: TGTGCCAGCAGCTGGAGAGACTATGGCTACACCTTC; cdr3_aa: CASSWRDYGYTF
d_call: .; v_call: TRBV20-1; j_call: TRBJ2-2; clone_size: .; cdr3_nt: TGCAGTGCTAGGGGTACTAGGCTTGAAACCGGGGAGCTGTTTTTT; cdr3_aa: CSARGTRLETGELFF
d_call: .; v_call: TRBV10-3; j_call: TRBJ2-3; clone_size: once; cdr3_nt: TGTGCCATCAGTGAGGGGGGACCGTCCACAGATACGCAGTATTTT; cdr3_aa: CAISEGGPSTDTQYF
d_call: .; v_call: TRBV10-3; j_call: TRBJ2-7; clone_size: .; cdr3_nt: TGTGCCATCAGTGAAGCGATAGGCTACGAGCAGTACTTC; cdr3_aa: CAISEAIGYEQYF
d_call: .; v_call: TRBV2; j_call: TRBJ2-1; clone_size: few; cdr3_nt: TGTGCCAGCAGCTGGGAGCCCCGCTCAGATGAGCAGTTCTTC; cdr3_aa: CASSWEPRSDEQFF
d_call: .; v_call: TRBV20-1; j_call: TRBJ1-2; clone_size: few; cdr3_nt: TGCAGTGCTAGTGGCCTCTTCAACTATGGCTACACCTTC; cdr3_aa: CSASGLFNYGYTF
d_call: .; v_call: TRBV11-2; j_call: TRBJ2-5; clone_size: few; cdr3_nt: TGTGCCAGCGGGAAGGGGTACCAAGAGACCCAGTACTTC; cdr3_aa: CASGKGYQETQYF
d_call: .; v_call: TRBV29-1; j_call: TRBJ2-7; clone_size: few; cdr3_nt: TGCAGCGTTGAAGATCCCACTAACTACGAGCAGTACTTC; cdr3_aa: CSVEDPTNYEQYF
d_call: TRBD2; v_call: TRBV12-3/TRBV12-4; j_call: TRBJ2-5; clone_size: .; cdr3_nt: TGTGCCAGCAGTTTAGTGGTTAGCGGGGTCGGGGAAGAGACCCAGTACTTC; cdr3_aa: CASSLVVSGVGEETQYF
d_call: TRBD2; v_call: TRBV5-1; j_call: TRBJ2-7; clone_size: once; cdr3_nt: TGCGCCAGCAGATACCGGACTAGCTCCTACGAGCAGTACTTC; cdr3_aa: CASRYRTSSYEQYF
d_call: .; v_call: TRBV7-6; j_call: TRBJ1-1; clone_size: few; cdr3_nt: TGTGCCAGCAGCTTAAGGCCCCCCGGACAGAACACTGAAGCTTTCTTT; cdr3_aa: CASSLRPPGQNTEAFF
d_call: .; v_call: TRBV5-1; j_call: TRBJ1-4; clone_size: few; cdr3_nt: TGCGCCAGCAGCCCGGTGGACTCCCGGATGCACGAAAAACTGTTTTTT; cdr3_aa: CASSPVDSRMHEKLFF
d_call: TRBD1; v_call: TRBV27; j_call: TRBJ2-7; clone_size: few; cdr3_nt: TGTGCCAGCAGGGGGGGGACAGGGGGCTACGAGCAGTACTTC; cdr3_aa: CASRGGTGGYEQYF
d_call: .; v_call: TRBV4-2; j_call: TRBJ2-7; clone_size: few; cdr3_nt: TGTGCCAGCAGCCAAGGTAGGGGAATCTCCTACGAGCAGTACTTC; cdr3_aa: CASSQGRGISYEQYF
d_call: .; v_call: TRBV6-6; j_call: TRBJ2-1; clone_size: few; cdr3_nt: TGTGCCAGCAGTTACCCTGACCGGGACTACAATGAGCAGTTCTTC; cdr3_aa: CASSYPDRDYNEQFF
d_call: .; v_call: TRBV11-2; j_call: TRBJ2-7; clone_size: .; cdr3_nt: TGTGCCAGCAGCCCGACTAAGGGACGGAACTTGTACGAGCAGTACTTC; cdr3_aa: CASSPTKGRNLYEQYF
d_call: .; v_call: TRBV7-3; j_call: TRBJ2-1; clone_size: few; cdr3_nt: TGTGCCAGCAGCTTAATGGTCGGTAGCTCCTACAATGAGCAGTTCTTC; cdr3_aa: CASSLMVGSSYNEQFF
d_call: .; v_call: TRBV20-1; j_call: TRBJ2-1; clone_size: many; cdr3_nt: TGCAGTGCTAGAGATGGGGCACTCCCGGTGAATGAGCAGTTCTTC; cdr3_aa: CSARDGALPVNEQFF
d_call: TRBD1; v_call: TRBV6-5; j_call: TRBJ1-2; clone_size: few; cdr3_nt: TGTGCCAGCAGGCCGTCTTGGACAGGCCGTGGGGGCTACACCTTC; cdr3_aa: CASRPSWTGRGGYTF
d_call: TRBD1; v_call: TRBV6-5; j_call: TRBJ2-2; clone_size: many; cdr3_nt: TGTGCCAGCAGTTACGAGGGGGCTGCCGGGGAGCTGTTTTTT; cdr3_aa: CASSYEGAAGELFF
d_call: TRBD2; v_call: TRBV6-6; j_call: TRBJ2-3; clone_size: few; cdr3_nt: TGTGCCAGCAGTTACTCGATGCTAGCGGGGGGCCTCGGGGATACGCAGTATTTT; cdr3_aa: CASSYSMLAGGLGDTQYF
d_call: TRBD1; v_call: TRBV5-1; j_call: TRBJ2-3; clone_size: .; cdr3_nt: TGCGCCAGCAGCTTACCAACCCACTTGATGACAGGGAGCACAGATACGCAGTATTTT; cdr3_aa: CASSLPTHLMTGSTDTQYF
d_call: .; v_call: TRBV28; j_call: TRBJ2-1; clone_size: once; cdr3_nt: TGTGCCAGCAGTTCGACAGGAGCGGGGAGCTCCTACAATGAGCAGTTCTTC; cdr3_aa: CASSSTGAGSSYNEQFF
d_call: .; v_call: TRBV5-6; j_call: TRBJ1-1; clone_size: few; cdr3_nt: TGTGCCAGCAGCTTGGGAAGACGACAGAGTATTGAAGCTTTCTTT; cdr3_aa: CASSLGRRQSIEAFF
d_call: .; v_call: TRBV24-1; j_call: TRBJ2-3; clone_size: .; cdr3_nt: TGTGCCACCAGTGATTCAGGGACGCAGTATTTT; cdr3_aa: CATSDSGTQYF
d_call: .; v_call: TRBV5-1; j_call: TRBJ2-7; clone_size: .; cdr3_nt: TGCGCCAGCAGCTTGAAGGGGAAGGGCTATGAGGACGAGCAGTACTTC; cdr3_aa: CASSLKGKGYEDEQYF
d_call: .; v_call: TRBV12-3/TRBV12-4; j_call: TRBJ2-3; clone_size: many; cdr3_nt: TGTGCCAGCAGTACCGGGATCTCTGGCACAGATACGCAGTATTTT; cdr3_aa: CASSTGISGTDTQYF
d_call: .; v_call: TRBV20-1; j_call: TRBJ2-2; clone_size: many; cdr3_nt: TGCAGTGTTCCCAGGCCCTCCGGGGAGCTGTTTTTT; cdr3_aa: CSVPRPSGELFF
d_call: TRBD1; v_call: TRBV7-3; j_call: TRBJ1-2; clone_size: .; cdr3_nt: TGTGCCAGCAGCTTGCGGACAGGAGGGGGCTACACCTTC; cdr3_aa: CASSLRTGGGYTF